Each of the 25 T cell receptor beta chains below was sequenced from the same sample in a study of T cell changes during pregnancy in multiple sclerosis. The method was immunoSEQ multiplex PCR; TCRdb's version includes in-frame clones alone and lacks a portion of them. The sample contains approximately 92,000 clones, approximately 95% of which appear only once. The input for sequencing was peripheral blood, taken after pregnancy. These receptors were taken from a female donor with multiple sclerosis, enrolled in a pregnancy study.

In this sample, this clone turned up once. The chain is built from TRBV29-1 and TRBJ2-7; 14 nucleotides agree with TRBD2. The CDR3 contains 17 residues. Germline V gives CDR1 SQVTM, CDR2 ANQGSEA. Trimming at V came to 6 bases and at J to 5 bases, leaving 15 bases not matched to a gene. CDR3 nucleotide sequence: TGCAGCGTCCGGGACAGGAGACTAGCGGGAGGGGGGCACGAGCAGTACTTC. Translation: CSVRDRRLAGGGHEQYF.

The rearrangement uses TRBV6-1 and TRBJ2-7; TRBD1 matches at 9 bases. This CDR3 is built from 14 residues. V was pared by 11 bases and J by 2 bases, with 10 bases of the junction left unmatched. Germline assignment: CDR1 MNHNS and CDR2 SASEGT. The CDR3 loop is CAVKRGQGAYEQYF. CDR3 coding DNA: TGTGCCGTAAAACGGGGACAGGGAGCCTACGAGCAGTACTTC.

The rearrangement links TRBV7-6 to TRBJ2-1; D might be TRBD2 (5 bases). The V gene's germline CDR1 is SGHVS and CDR2 FNYEAQ. The CDR3 sequence is 19 residues long. Deletions cut 3 bases from V and 2 bases from J, with 23 bases between. The chain's CDR3 is CASSFDSPQLGVAYNEQFF. DNA for the CDR3: TGTGCCAGCAGCTTCGATTCCCCCCAACTAGGCGTCGCCTACAATGAGCAGTTCTTC.

This chain joins TRBV29-1 and TRBJ2-7; 8 bases agree with TRBD2. The CDR3 contains 11 residues. V shed 7 bases and J 5 bases; nucleotides not matched to a gene: 4. CDR1 is SQVTM and CDR2 is ANQGSEA in the germline V gene. In nucleotides, the CDR3 is TGCAGCGGGCGTAGCGGGAACGAGCAGTACTTC. Its protein product is CSGRSGNEQYF.

The sample holds one count of this clone. This chain's CDR3 is CASSLSQGETQYF. DNA for the CDR3: TGTGCCAGCAGTTTGTCGCAGGGAGAGACCCAGTACTTC. The rearrangement links TRBV27 to TRBJ2-5, with a weak D call TRBD1 (5 bases). Trimming removed 3 bases from V and 4 bases from J, with 9 bases in between. Germline lookup yields CDR1 MNHEY and CDR2 SMNVEV (reference sequence). This CDR3 is 13 amino acids long.

The chain carries TRBV5-1 and TRBJ2-7, with D perhaps matching TRBD2 (5 bases). V was clipped by 0 bases and J by 6 bases, with 7 bases between them. This CDR3 spans 12 amino acids. Germline V gene data show CDR1 as SGHRS and CDR2 as YFSETQ. In DNA, the CDR3 is TGCGCCAGCAGCTTGGGAGGGTCCGAGCAGTACTTC. Translation gives CASSLGGSEQYF.

This clone appeared a single time. This chain uses TRBV5-1 with TRBJ2-7; D not certain. V shed 0 bases and J shed 1 base, with 5 bases lying between them. This CDR3 has 13 amino acids. Per the germline V gene, CDR1 is SGHRS and CDR2 is YFSETQ. This chain's CDR3 is CASSLARSYEQYF. CDR3 nucleotides: TGCGCCAGCAGCTTGGCCAGATCCTACGAGCAGTACTTC.

The V call is TRBV5-1, the J call TRBJ2-3; 7 nucleotides line up with TRBD2. Germline V gives CDR1 SGHRS, CDR2 YFSETQ. The CDR3 sequence is 17 residues long. J gave up 1 base and V 2 bases, and 10 bases lay outside the gene matches. Here the CDR3 reads CASSFLRGRGGTDTQYF. As DNA, the CDR3 is TGCGCCAGCAGCTTCCTCCGGGGGAGGGGTGGCACAGATACGCAGTATTTT. The complete variable domain, with remaining parts taken from reference TRBV5-1 and TRBJ2-3, reads KAGVTQTPRYLIKTRGQQVTLSCSPISGHRSVSWYQQTPGQGLQFLFEYFSETQRNKGNFPGRFSGRQFSNSRSEMNVSTLELGDSALYLCASSFLRGRGGTDTQYFGPGTRLTVL.

J is TRBJ2-5 and V is TRBV5-1; 10 positions agree with TRBD2. The CDR3 contains 15 residues. In germline, CDR1 is SGHRS, CDR2 YFSETQ. V was pared by 5 bases and J by 4 bases, with 8 bases of the junction left unmatched. CDR3 nucleotides: TGCGCCAGCAGAACTACCCTAGCGGGAGCAGAGACCCAGTACTTC. As protein: CASRTTLAGAETQYF.

The rearrangement joins TRBV5-1 to TRBJ2-2; D is unclear. Trimming removed 5 bases from V and 4 bases from J, with 9 bases in between. The CDR3 length is 13 residues. Germline values: CDR1 SGHRS, CDR2 YFSETQ. DNA for the CDR3: TGCGCCAGCAGTTCAGGTGTCACCGGGGAGCTGTTTTTT. Its protein product is CASSSGVTGELFF.

CDR3 in amino acids: CASSDRGLAGANEQFF. CDR3 in DNA: TGTGCCAGCAGCGACCGGGGACTAGCGGGAGCCAATGAGCAGTTCTTC. The rearrangement uses TRBV13 and TRBJ2-1, with 14 bases identical to TRBD2. Germline CDR1 is PRHDT and CDR2 is FYEKMQ (reference sequence). The V segment lost 5 bases and the J segment 6 bases; nucleotides outside the gene matches: 6. The CDR3 runs 16 residues. Full variable domain (rest looked up from reference TRBV13 and TRBJ2-1): AAGVIQSPRHLIKEKRETATLKCYPIPRHDTVYWYQQGPGQDPQFLISFYEKMQSDKGSIPDRFSAQQFSDYHSELNMSSLELGDSALYFCASSDRGLAGANEQFFGPGTRLTVL.

V and J are TRBV14 and TRBJ2-6; 7 positions match TRBD1. The trim removed 4 bases at V and 0 bases at J, leaving 9 bases unmatched. Germline V lookup: CDR1 SGHDN, CDR2 FVKESK. This CDR3 is 18 amino acids long. The CDR3 sequence: CASSLQTGLNSGANVLTF. The CDR3 bases are TGTGCCAGCAGCCTCCAGACAGGGTTAAACTCTGGGGCCAACGTCCTGACTTTC.

The chain combines TRBV28 with TRBJ2-1; 9 bases map to TRBD2. This CDR3 comprises 16 residues. The V segment lost 2 bases and the J segment 6 bases; nucleotides outside the gene matches: 8. From germline, CDR1 is MDHEN and CDR2 SYDVKM. CDR3 sequence: CASSLGLSGSINEQFF. CDR3 bases: TGTGCCAGCAGTTTAGGTCTTAGCGGGAGTATCAATGAGCAGTTCTTC.

This clone was recorded once. The CDR3 bases are TGCGCCAGCAGCCAAGAGGCGGGGGATTATCAGCCCCAGCATTTT. This encodes CASSQEAGDYQPQHF. The V gene is TRBV4-1, the J gene TRBJ1-5; TRBD1 might be the D (5 bases). Trimming removed 0 bases at V and 5 bases at J, with 11 bases between. This CDR3 has 15 residues. Germline V gene data show CDR1 as MGHRA and CDR2 as YSYEKL.

The CDR3 DNA reads as TGTGCCTGGAGTTATTACAAAACTAGCGGGAGTATGTATGAGCAGTTCTTC. Protein product: CAWSYYKTSGSMYEQFF. V is TRBV30 and J is TRBJ2-1, with 11 bases fitting TRBD2. The V segment lost 2 bases and the J segment 8 bases; nucleotides outside the gene matches: 14. Germline lookup yields CDR1 GTSNPN and CDR2 SVGIG (reference sequence). The CDR3 length is 17 residues.

V usage is TRBV6-1 and J usage is TRBJ2-5; 7 bases align to TRBD1. The CDR3 spans 14 residues. Germline CDR1 MNHNS, CDR2 SASEGT. With V trimmed by 3 bases and J by 5 bases, 6 bases remained unmatched. The CDR3: CASSDNRGGETQYF. DNA of the CDR3: TGTGCCAGCAGTGACAACAGGGGTGGGGAGACCCAGTACTTC.

The chain uses TRBV27 and TRBJ2-1; 11 nucleotides line up with TRBD2. From germline, CDR1 is MNHEY and CDR2 SMNVEV (reference sequence). Trimming removed 6 bases from V and 7 bases from J; junction bases left unmatched: 8. The CDR3 loop spans 15 amino acids. The CDR3 is CASRVLAGEGNEQFF. CDR3 bases: TGTGCCAGCAGGGTACTAGCGGGAGAGGGGAATGAGCAGTTCTTC.

The chain joins TRBV6-1 to TRBJ2-4; TRBD2 matches 8 bases. Germline-derived CDR1 and CDR2 are MNHNS and SASEGT. The CDR3 sequence is 14 residues long. With 3 bases clipped from V and 9 bases from J, the junction kept 7 bases outside the gene matches. Written as DNA, the CDR3 is TGTGCCAGCAGTGACGGAGCGGGAGTGGGCATTCAGTACTTC. The encoded protein is CASSDGAGVGIQYF.

This sequence joins TRBV27 and TRBJ2-1; D is possibly TRBD2 (5 bases). This CDR3 is 13 amino acids long. From germline, CDR1 is MNHEY and CDR2 SMNVEV (reference sequence). Trimming pared 8 bases from V and 6 bases from J, leaving 14 bases between. CDR3 bases: TGTGCCAGCTACCCGGCGGGCGCCAATGAGCAGTTCTTC. Its protein is CASYPAGANEQFF.

CDR3 in DNA: TGTGCCAGCAGTAGGGGACAGGCTCCAAGCGAGCAGTACTTC. It yields the protein CASSRGQAPSEQYF. V and J are TRBV27 and TRBJ2-7; 8 bases align to TRBD1. V gave up 5 bases and J gave up 6 bases; unmatched junction bases: 9. Germline CDR1 is MNHEY and CDR2 is SMNVEV (reference sequence). This CDR3 contains 14 residues.

The chain links TRBV5-6 to TRBJ1-1; no firm D call. The V and J ends lost 2 bases and 7 bases respectively, with 15 bases between them. In germline, CDR1 is SGHDT, CDR2 YYEEEE. This CDR3 has 14 amino acids. Here the CDR3 DNA reads TGTGCCAGCAGCTTACTCCCAGGCACGCTTGAAGCTTTCTTT. Residues: CASSLLPGTLEAFF.

The V and J genes are TRBV4-1 and TRBJ1-1, with 9 bases lining up with TRBD1. This CDR3 contains 15 residues. V was clipped by 1 base and J by 4 bases; unmatched bases: 4. Per germline, CDR1 MGHRA and CDR2 YSYEKL. This chain's CDR3 is CASSQVGTGSTEAFF. CDR3 DNA: TGCGCCAGCAGCCAAGTTGGGACAGGGAGCACTGAAGCTTTCTTT.

The chain uses TRBV7-7 and TRBJ2-1; 13 positions agree with TRBD2. CDR1 SSHAT and CDR2 FNYEAQ come from the germline V gene (reference sequence). Trimming cost V 2 bases and J 9 bases; bases outside gene matches: 4. This CDR3 contains 15 residues. The CDR3 loop reads CASSLLGTSGTEQFF. DNA of the CDR3: TGTGCCAGCAGCTTACTTGGGACTAGCGGGACTGAGCAGTTCTTC.

J is TRBJ2-3 and V is TRBV7-6; maybe TRBD1 (6 bases). Germline loops: CDR1 SGHVS, CDR2 FNYEAQ. CDR3 length: 14 amino acids. Trimming shortened V by 2 bases and J by 1 base, and 7 bases separated the two germline ends. CDR3 protein: CASSLYRGTDTQYF. The CDR3 bases are TGTGCCAGCAGCTTATACAGGGGCACAGATACGCAGTATTTT. Supplemented by reference TRBV7-6 and TRBJ2-3, the full variable domain reads GAGVSQSPRYKVTKRGQDVALRCDPISGHVSLYWYRQALGQGPEFLTYFNYEAQQDKSGLPNDRFSAERPEGSISTLTIQRTEQRDSAMYRCASSLYRGTDTQYFGPGTRLTVL.

The chain couples TRBV15 to TRBJ1-5; 12 bases are shared with TRBD1. Germline V CDR1 and CDR2: LNHNV, YYDKDF (reference sequence). The CDR3 covers 19 residues. V lost 3 bases and J lost 1; bases outside the gene matches: 10. CDR3 coding DNA: TGTGCCACCAGCAGCCGAGGGACAGGGGGCCGGTTAAGCAATCAGCCCCAGCATTTT. Protein sequence: CATSSRGTGGRLSNQPQHF. Combining the CDR3 with reference TRBV15 and TRBJ1-5 gives the whole variable domain DAMVIQNPRYQVTQFGKPVTLSCSQTLNHNVMYWYQQKSSQAPKLLFHYYDKDFNNEADTPDNFQSRRPNTSFCFLDIRSPGLGDTAMYLCATSSRGTGGRLSNQPQHFGDGTRLSIL.